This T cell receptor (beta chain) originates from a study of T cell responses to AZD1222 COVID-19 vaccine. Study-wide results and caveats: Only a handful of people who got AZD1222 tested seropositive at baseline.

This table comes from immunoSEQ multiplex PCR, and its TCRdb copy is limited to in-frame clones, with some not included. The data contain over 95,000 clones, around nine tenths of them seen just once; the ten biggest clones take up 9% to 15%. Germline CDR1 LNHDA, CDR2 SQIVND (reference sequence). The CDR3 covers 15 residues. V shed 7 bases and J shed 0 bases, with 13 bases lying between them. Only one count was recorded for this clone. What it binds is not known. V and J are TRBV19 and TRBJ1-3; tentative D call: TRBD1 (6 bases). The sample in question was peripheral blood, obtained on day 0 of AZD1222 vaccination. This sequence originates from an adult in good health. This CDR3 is CASTPDSPSGNTIYF. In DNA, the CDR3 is TGTGCCAGTACCCCGGACAGCCCCTCTGGAAACACCATATATTTT.